This TCR beta chain appears in the sequencing data of a study of early T cells in non-severe SARS-CoV-2 infection. This clonotype was counted ten times or more. TCRdb independently ran MiXCR on the 5' RACE reads; one entry per CDR3 protein. Of 46,000 or so distinct CDR3 sequences in the sample, more than 6.5% are singletons; the top ten hold 6.5% to 8.5%. V was pared by 5 bases and J by 7 bases, with 12 bases between. Germline loops: CDR1 MNHEY, CDR2 SVGAGI. The CDR3 sequence is 13 residues long. The TCR comes from an adult who was a healthcare worker with PCR-confirmed SARS-CoV-2 infection or an uninfected control (not recorded which). The rearrangement links TRBV6-5 to TRBJ2-1, with D hard to call. The sample was whole blood. The chain's CDR3 is CASSRHLPNEQFF. In DNA, the CDR3 is TGTGCCAGCAGTCGACATCTCCCGAATGAGCAGTTCTTC.